Included here is one T cell receptor (beta chain) sequence, with context. No antigen is known for it. This record comes from a study of radiation and T cells in renal cell carcinoma. The time point was: blood 2 weeks post-SBRT. Treatment in this sample: 15 Gy SBRT to primary tumor, nephrectomy 4 weeks later. Blood was sampled at baseline, 2 weeks and 4 weeks after SBRT. The CDR3 is 15 residues long. Germline loops: CDR1 MNHNY, CDR2 SVGAGI (reference sequence). V lost 4 bases, J lost 0 bases, and 10 bases lay in between. Profiling relied on immunoSEQ multiplex PCR, and the TCRdb table lists in-frame clones only, not all of them. The sample gives 120,000 or so clones, 75% to 85% of which show up once; around 2% is in the top ten. Overall study results and limits: Without pretreatment biopsies, baseline tumor clonotype presence was undetermined.

This TCR was sampled from a woman aged 55-70 years with renal cell carcinoma. The specimen comprised blood, sampled from a patient whose treatment included radiotherapy and nephrectomy. The chain couples TRBV6-6 to TRBJ1-3; maybe TRBD1 (5 bases). The chain's CDR3 is CASSSDSNSGNTIYF. In DNA, the CDR3 is TGTGCCAGCAGTTCAGACAGTAACTCTGGAAACACCATATATTTT.